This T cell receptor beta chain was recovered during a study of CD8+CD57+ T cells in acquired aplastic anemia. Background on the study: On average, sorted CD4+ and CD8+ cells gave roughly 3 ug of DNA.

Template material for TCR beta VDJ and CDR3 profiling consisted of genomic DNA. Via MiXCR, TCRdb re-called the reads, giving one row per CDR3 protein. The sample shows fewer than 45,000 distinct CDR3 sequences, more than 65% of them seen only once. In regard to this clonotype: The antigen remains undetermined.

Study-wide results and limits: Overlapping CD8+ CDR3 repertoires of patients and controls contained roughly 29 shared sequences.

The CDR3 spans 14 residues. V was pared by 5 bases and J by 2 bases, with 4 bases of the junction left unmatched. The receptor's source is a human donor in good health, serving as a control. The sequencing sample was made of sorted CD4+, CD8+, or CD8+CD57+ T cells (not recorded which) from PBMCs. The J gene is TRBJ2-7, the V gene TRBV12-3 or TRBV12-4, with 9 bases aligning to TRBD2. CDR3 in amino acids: CASSLSGGPYEQYF. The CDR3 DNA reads TGTGCCAGCAGTCTTAGCGGGGGTCCCTACGAGCAGTACTTC.